This TCR beta chain emerged from a study of Ad26.COV2.S vaccination and SARS-CoV-2 variants. This clone has only a few counts. The CDR3 has 13 residues. Germline assignment: CDR1 LGHDT and CDR2 YNNKEL (reference sequence). V was cut by 2 bases and J by 5 bases, with 9 bases left in between. Assay: immunoSEQ multiplex PCR; the TCRdb copy retains only in-frame clones and omits some. The sample yields about 350,000 clones, about nine tenths seen once. Treatment given: around 19 received Ad26.COV2.S at low or high dose, single or two shots; about 5 received placebo; per-sample allocation not given. Specimens were obtained on day 63 following the first vaccine or placebo injection.

The chain recombines TRBV3-1 (or the pseudogene TRBV3-2) with TRBJ1-1; D might be TRBD1 (6 bases). The receptor comes from a person aged 18 to 59 who received the Ad26.COV2.S COVID-19 vaccine or a placebo. The specimen was peripheral blood, collected in a trial of Ad26.COV2.S vaccine versus placebo. CDR3 region: CASSQTGQTEAFF. CDR3 nucleotides: TGTGCCAGCAGCCAAACAGGGCAAACTGAAGCTTTCTTT.